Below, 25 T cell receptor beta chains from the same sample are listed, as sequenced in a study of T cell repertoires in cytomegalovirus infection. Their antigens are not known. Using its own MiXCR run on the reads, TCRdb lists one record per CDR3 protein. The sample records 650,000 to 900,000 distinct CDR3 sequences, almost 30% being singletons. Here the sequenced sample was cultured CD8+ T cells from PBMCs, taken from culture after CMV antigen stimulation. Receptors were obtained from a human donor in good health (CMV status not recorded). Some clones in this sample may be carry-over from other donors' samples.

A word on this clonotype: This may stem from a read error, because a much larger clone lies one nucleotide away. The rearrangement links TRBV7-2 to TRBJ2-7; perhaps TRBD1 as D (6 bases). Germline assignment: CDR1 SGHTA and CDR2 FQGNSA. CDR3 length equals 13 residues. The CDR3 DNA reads TGTGCCAGCAGCTCCGACAGGTCCTACGAGCAGTGCGTC. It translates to CASSSDRSYEQCV.

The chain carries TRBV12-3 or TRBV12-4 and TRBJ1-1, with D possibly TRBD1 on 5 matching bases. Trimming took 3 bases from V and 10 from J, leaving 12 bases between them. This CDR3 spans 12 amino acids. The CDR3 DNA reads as TGTGCCAGCAGTTTCGGGACGTCGGTAGCTTTCTTT. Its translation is CASSFGTSVAFF.

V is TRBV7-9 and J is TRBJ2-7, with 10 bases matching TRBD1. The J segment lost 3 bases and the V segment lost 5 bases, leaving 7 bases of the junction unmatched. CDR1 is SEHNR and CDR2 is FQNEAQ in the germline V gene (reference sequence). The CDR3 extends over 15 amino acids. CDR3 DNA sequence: TGTGCCAGCAGCCCCGGGACAGGGGTGGTCTACGAGCAGTACTTC. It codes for CASSPGTGVVYEQYF.

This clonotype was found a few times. The CDR3 loop reads CASSPFFGYTF. The CDR3 DNA reads TGTGCCAGCAGTCCATTCTTTGGCTACACCTTC. The chain links TRBV6-6 to TRBJ1-2; no firm D call. V was clipped by 5 bases and J by 7 bases, with 8 bases between them. Looked up from germline, CDR1 is MNHNY and CDR2 is SVGAGI (reference sequence). The CDR3 totals 11 residues.

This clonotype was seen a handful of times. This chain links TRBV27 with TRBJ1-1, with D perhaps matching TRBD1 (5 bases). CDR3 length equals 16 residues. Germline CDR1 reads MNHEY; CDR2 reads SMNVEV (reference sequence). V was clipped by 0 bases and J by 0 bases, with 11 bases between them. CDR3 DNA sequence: TGTGCCAGCAGTTTATCGGGTGGGGGGATGAACACTGAAGCTTTCTTT. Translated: CASSLSGGGMNTEAFF.

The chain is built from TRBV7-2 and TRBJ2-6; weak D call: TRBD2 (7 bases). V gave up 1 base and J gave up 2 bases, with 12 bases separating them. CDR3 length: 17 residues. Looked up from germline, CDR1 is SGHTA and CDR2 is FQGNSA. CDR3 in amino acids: CASSLVAGAPGANVLTF. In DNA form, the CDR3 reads TGTGCCAGCAGCTTAGTTGCGGGGGCCCCTGGGGCCAACGTCCTGACTTTC.

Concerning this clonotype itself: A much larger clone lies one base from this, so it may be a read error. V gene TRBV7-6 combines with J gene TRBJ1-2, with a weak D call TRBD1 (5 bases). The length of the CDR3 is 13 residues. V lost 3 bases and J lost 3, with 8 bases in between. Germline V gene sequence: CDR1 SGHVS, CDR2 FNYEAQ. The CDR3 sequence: CASSFDSYYGYTF. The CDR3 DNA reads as TGTGCCAGCAGCTTTGACAGCTACTATGGCTACACCTTC.

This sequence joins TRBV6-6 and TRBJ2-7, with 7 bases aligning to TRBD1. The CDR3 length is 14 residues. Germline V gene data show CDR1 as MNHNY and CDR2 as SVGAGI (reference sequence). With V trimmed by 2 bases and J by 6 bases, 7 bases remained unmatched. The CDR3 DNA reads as TGTGCCAGCAGTTACGAGGGGGCGCCTCGCGAGCAGTACTTC. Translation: CASSYEGAPREQYF.

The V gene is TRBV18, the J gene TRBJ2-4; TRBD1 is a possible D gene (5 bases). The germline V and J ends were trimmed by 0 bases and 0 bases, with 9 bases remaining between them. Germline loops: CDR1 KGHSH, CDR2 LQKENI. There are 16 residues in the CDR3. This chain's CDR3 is CASSPPGALAKNIQYF. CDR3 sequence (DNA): TGTGCCAGCTCACCACCAGGGGCCCTAGCCAAAAACATTCAGTACTTC.

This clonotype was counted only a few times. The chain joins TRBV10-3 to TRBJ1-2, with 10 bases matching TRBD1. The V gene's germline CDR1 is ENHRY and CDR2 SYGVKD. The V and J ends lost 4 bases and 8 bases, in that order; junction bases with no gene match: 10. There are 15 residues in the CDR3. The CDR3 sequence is CAISGSGQGNDGYTF. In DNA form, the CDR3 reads TGTGCCATCAGTGGATCGGGACAGGGGAATGACGGCTACACCTTC.

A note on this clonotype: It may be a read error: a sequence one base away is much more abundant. The CDR3 sequence is CASSIDTEAFF. The CDR3 DNA follows: TGTGCCAGCAGCATTGACACTGAAGCTTTCTTT. This chain uses TRBV4-2 with TRBJ1-1; no reliable D call. Trimming removed 5 bases at V and 3 bases at J, with 4 bases between. This CDR3 contains 11 residues. The germline V gene has CDR1 LGHNA and CDR2 YNFKEQ.

The CDR3 sequence is CASSQDKLAGSPGNEQFF. The CDR3 DNA reads TGCGCCAGCAGCCAAGATAAACTAGCGGGGAGCCCTGGCAATGAGCAGTTCTTC. The chain is built from TRBV4-3 and TRBJ2-1; TRBD2 aligns across 10 bases. With V trimmed by 0 bases and J by 6 bases, 11 bases remained unmatched. The CDR3 is 18 residues long. In germline, CDR1 is LGHNA, CDR2 YSLEER.

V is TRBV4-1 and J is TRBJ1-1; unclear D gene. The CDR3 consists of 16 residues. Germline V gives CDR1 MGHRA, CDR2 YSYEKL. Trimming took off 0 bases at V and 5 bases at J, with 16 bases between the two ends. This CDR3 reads CASSQDRSAIGTEAFF. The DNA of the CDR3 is TGCGCCAGCAGCCAAGATCGATCGGCAATTGGGACTGAAGCTTTCTTT.

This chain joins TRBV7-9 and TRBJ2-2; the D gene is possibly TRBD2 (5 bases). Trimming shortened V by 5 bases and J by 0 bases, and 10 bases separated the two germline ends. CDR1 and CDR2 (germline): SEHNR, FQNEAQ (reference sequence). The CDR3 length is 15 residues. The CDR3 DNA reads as TGTGCCAGCAGCACAAGGGAGTCGAACACCGGGGAGCTGTTTTTT. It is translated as CASSTRESNTGELFF. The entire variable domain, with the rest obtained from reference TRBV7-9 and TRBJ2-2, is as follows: DTGVSQNPRHKITKRGQNVTFRCDPISEHNRLYWYRQTLGQGPEFLTYFQNEAQLEKSRLLSDRFSAERPKGSFSTLEIQRTEQGDSAMYLCASSTRESNTGELFFGEGSRLTVL.

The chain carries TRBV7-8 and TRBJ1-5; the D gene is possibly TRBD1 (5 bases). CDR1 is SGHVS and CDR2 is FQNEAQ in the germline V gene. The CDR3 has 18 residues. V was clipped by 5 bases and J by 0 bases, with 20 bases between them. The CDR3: CASSGDMAKGYSNQPQHF. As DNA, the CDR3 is TGTGCCAGCAGCGGAGACATGGCCAAGGGGTATAGCAATCAGCCCCAGCATTTT.

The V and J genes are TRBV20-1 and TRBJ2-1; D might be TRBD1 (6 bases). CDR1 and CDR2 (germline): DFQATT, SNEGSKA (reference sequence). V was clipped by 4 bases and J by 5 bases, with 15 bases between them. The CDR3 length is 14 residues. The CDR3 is CSATDRWYHNEQFF. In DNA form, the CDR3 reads TGCAGTGCTACTGACAGGTGGTACCACAATGAGCAGTTCTTC.

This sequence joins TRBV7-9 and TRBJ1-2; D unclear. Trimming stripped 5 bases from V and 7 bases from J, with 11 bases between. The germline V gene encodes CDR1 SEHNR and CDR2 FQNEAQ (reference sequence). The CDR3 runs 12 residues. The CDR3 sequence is CASSLTYLGYTF. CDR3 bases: TGTGCCAGCAGCCTGACGTATCTTGGCTACACCTTC. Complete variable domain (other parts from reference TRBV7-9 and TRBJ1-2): DTGVSQNPRHKITKRGQNVTFRCDPISEHNRLYWYRQTLGQGPEFLTYFQNEAQLEKSRLLSDRFSAERPKGSFSTLEIQRTEQGDSAMYLCASSLTYLGYTFGSGTRLTVV.

The CDR3 DNA follows: TGTGCCAGCAGAAAGAGCACTGAAGCTTTCTTT. This gives the protein CASRKSTEAFF. The chain uses TRBV6-6 and TRBJ1-1; no reliable D call. The CDR3 has 11 amino acids. Germline values: CDR1 MNHNY, CDR2 SVGAGI (reference sequence). The V and J ends lost 6 bases and 4 bases respectively, with 6 bases between them.

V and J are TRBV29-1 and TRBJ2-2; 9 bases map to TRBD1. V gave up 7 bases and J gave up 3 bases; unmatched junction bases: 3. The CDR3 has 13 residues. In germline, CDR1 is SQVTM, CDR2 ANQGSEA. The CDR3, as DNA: TGCAGCGCGACAGGGGGGGACACCGGGGAGCTGTTTTTT. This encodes CSATGGDTGELFF.

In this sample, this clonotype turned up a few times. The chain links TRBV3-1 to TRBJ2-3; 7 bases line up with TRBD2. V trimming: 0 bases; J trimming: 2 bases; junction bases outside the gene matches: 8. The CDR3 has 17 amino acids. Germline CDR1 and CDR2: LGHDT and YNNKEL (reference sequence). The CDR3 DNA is TGTGCCAGCAGCCAAGATCGGCGGGGGTCCAACACAGATACGCAGTATTTT. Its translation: CASSQDRRGSNTDTQYF.

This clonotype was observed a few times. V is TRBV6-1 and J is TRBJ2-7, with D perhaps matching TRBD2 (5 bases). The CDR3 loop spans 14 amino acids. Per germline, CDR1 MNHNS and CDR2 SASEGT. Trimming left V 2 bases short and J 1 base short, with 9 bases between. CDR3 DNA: TGTGCCAGCAGTGAAATCACGGGGTCCTACGAGCAGTACTTC. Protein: CASSEITGSYEQYF.

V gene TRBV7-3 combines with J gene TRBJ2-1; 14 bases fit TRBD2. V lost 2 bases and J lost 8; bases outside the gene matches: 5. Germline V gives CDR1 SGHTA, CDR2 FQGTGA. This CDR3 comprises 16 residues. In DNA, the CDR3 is TGTGCCAGCAGCTTAGCGACTAGCGGGGGGGCCGATGAGCAGTTCTTC. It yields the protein CASSLATSGGADEQFF.

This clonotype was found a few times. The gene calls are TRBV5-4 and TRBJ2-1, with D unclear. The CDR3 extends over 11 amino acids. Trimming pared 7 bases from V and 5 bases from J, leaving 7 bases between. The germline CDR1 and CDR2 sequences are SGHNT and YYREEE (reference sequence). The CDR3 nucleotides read TGTGCCAGCGGGGTCCACAATGAGCAGTTCTTC. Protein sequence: CASGVHNEQFF.

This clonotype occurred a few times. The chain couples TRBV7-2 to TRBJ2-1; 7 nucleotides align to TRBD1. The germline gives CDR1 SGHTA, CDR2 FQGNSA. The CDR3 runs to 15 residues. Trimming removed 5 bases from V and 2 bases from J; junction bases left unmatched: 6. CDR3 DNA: TGTGCCAGCAGCGAACAGGGGCCCCCCTACAATGAGCAGTTCTTC. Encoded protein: CASSEQGPPYNEQFF.

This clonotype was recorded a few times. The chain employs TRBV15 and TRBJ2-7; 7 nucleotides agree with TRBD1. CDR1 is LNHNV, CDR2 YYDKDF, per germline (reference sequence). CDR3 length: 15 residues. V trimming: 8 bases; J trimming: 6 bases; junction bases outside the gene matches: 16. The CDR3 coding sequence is TGTGCCACCGAACAACGACAGGGACCCCTCTCCGAGCAGTACTTC. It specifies CATEQRQGPLSEQYF. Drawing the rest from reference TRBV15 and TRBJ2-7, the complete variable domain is DAMVIQNPRYQVTQFGKPVTLSCSQTLNHNVMYWYQQKSSQAPKLLFHYYDKDFNNEADTPDNFQSRRPNTSFCFLDIRSPGLGDTAMYLCATEQRQGPLSEQYFGPGTRLTVT.